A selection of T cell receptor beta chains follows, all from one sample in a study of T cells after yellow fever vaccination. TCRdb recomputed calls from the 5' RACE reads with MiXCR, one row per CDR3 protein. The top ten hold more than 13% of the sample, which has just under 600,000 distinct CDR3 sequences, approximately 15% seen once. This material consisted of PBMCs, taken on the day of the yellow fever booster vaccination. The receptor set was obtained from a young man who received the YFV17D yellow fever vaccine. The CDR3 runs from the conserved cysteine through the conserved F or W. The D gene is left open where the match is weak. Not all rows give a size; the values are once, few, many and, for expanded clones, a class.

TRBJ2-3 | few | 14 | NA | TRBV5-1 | TGCGCCAGCATGCGGCGGGAATCGTCAGATACGCAGTATTTT | CASMRRESSDTQYF
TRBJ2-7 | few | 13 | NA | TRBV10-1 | TGCGCCAGCAGTGAGGGGACGGCGTTCGAGCAGTACTTC | CASSEGTAFEQYF
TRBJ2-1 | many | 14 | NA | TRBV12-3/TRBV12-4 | TGTGCCAGCAGTTTAGCTCAGGGGAACAATGAGCAGTTCTTC | CASSLAQGNNEQFF
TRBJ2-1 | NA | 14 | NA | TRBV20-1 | TGCAGTGCTAGCGGAAAACACTCCTACAATGAGCAGTTCTTC | CSASGKHSYNEQFF
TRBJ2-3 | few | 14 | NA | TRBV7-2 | TGTGCCAGCAGCTTATCCACAAAGGGGGATACGCAGTATTTT | CASSLSTKGDTQYF
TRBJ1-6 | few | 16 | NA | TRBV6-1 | TGTGCCAGCAGTGGAAGACAGGATAACTGGGATTCACCCCTCCACTTT | CASSGRQDNWDSPLHF
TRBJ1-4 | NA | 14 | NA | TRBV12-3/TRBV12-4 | TGTGCCAGCAGTTTCCCGGGAGGCCATGAAAAACTGTTTTTT | CASSFPGGHEKLFF
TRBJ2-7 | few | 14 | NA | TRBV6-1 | TGTGCCAGCAGTCCCACAGGACAGATCTACGAGCAGTACTTC | CASSPTGQIYEQYF
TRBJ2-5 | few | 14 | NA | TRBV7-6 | TGTGCCAGCAGCCCCTTGGGCACTGGGGGGACCCAGTACTTC | CASSPLGTGGTQYF
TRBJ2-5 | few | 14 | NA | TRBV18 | TGTGCCAGCTCACCAGAGTTCGGCCAGGAGACCCAGTACTTC | CASSPEFGQETQYF
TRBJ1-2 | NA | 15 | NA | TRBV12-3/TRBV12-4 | TGTGCCAGCAGTTTGATGGGGGGCGTAGGCTATGGCTACACCTTC | CASSLMGGVGYGYTF
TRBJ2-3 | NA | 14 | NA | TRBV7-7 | TGTGCTAGCAGCTTAGGTTTTGGCACAGATACGCAGTATTTT | CASSLGFGTDTQYF
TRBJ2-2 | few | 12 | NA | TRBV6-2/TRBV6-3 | TGTGCCAGCTTTCCGGGGGCCGGGGAGCTGTTTTTT | CASFPGAGELFF
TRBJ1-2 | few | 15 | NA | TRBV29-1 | TGCAGCGTTGAGCCAGGACATAACCAGGGCTATGGCTACACCTTC | CSVEPGHNQGYGYTF
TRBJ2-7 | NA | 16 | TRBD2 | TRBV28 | TGTGCCAGCAGTTTACTATATGCGGGAGGGTCCTACGAGCAGTACTTC | CASSLLYAGGSYEQYF
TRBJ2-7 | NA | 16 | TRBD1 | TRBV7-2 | TGTGCCAGCAGCACCCCCGGGACAGGGGACTCCTACGAGCAGTACTTC | CASSTPGTGDSYEQYF
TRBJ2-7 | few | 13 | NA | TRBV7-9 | TGTGCCAGCACCCCCTGGGGTGGCCACGAGCAGTACTTC | CASTPWGGHEQYF